The source of this T cell receptor beta chain is a study of beta chain features in type 1 diabetes (dated by TCRdb to the late 2010s). Describing the broader study: Mean age, gender distribution, total cell number and subset yield did not differ between patients and healthy donors. Across all samples, almost 110 million sorted cells were examined, and cell number per subset correlated strongly with RNA yield. In the study, TCRB repertoires of sorted circulating CD4+ T cell subsets from recently diagnosed type 1 diabetes patients were compared with those of matched healthy donors. Regulatory and stem cell-like memory subsets were obtained from only 8 patients and roughly 8 healthy donors, while naive and central memory subsets were obtained from all 30 or so donors.

About this clone: No cognate antigen has been identified for it. No much larger clone is present one base from it, and per-base qualities are unavailable.

A single peripheral blood draw of around 100 mL on average was collected from each donor into heparinised tubes. A BD FACSAria II was used to sort naive, central memory, regulatory and stem cell-like memory CD4+ T cells with a panel that included CD45RO, CCR7, CD25, CD127, CD95 and CD27. All sorted populations exceeded 95% purity. PBMCs were separated immediately by Lymphoprep density gradient centrifugation and were stained directly, without being cultured. To minimize batch effects, samples were stained and sorted in pairs, one healthy donor with one patient per experiment. Inclusive of the bounding cysteine and phenylalanine, the CDR3 is 12 residues long. Only CDR3 DNA remains: 36 bases, in frame from the first base. The germline V gene (reference sequence) yields GTSNPN for CDR1 and SVGIG for CDR2. V is cut by 7 bases and J by 10 bases, and the space between the germline ends is 14 bases. The entire isolated RNA was reverse transcribed using the High Capacity cDNA Reverse Transcription Kit, and thus expressed TCRB transcripts were sequenced. Naive, central memory and regulatory T cell samples underwent deep immunoSEQ sequencing, averaging approximately 3.3 million total reads per sample. Sorted cells were lysed in RLT buffer and RNA was extracted with DNase-treated RNeasy Micro or Mini kits, depending on cell number. To prevent cross-contamination, every cell subset was processed on its own, while patient and healthy donor samples were processed together. Using the immunoSEQ multiplex PCR, TCRB sequences were amplified from cDNA into 87-bp fragments spanning the CDR3 region. Sequencing of the amplicons was performed on the Illumina HiSeq platform. For the original study's pipeline: Synthetic template baselines were used to correct PCR bias computationally, reads within Hamming distance 2 were collapsed, and singletons that could not be merged were discarded. Reads were aligned against IMGT so that V, D and J genes, CDR3 length and insertions or deletions at six rearrangement sites could be assigned. Within each subset, clonotype counts were normalized to the number of sorted cells before true diversity and Gini coefficients were calculated with the tcR R package. The overlap coefficient, calculated on TCRB nucleotide sequences, was used to measure repertoire sharing. As a proxy for the pre-selection repertoire, out-of-frame TCRB sequences from naive cells were analyzed. TCRdb holds this immuneACCESS table with in-frame rearrangements only. Some clones are missing; in checked studies, unresolved V genes explain under half, and the rest has no known cause. That table is the source of V, J and clone size, and D and trimming were worked out from the DNA. The sample profile shows about 700,000 clones; under 15% of them were found once. The top ten clones comprise 0.022% of the sample.

Overall study results and their limits: A moderate but significant shortening of TCRB CDR3 length was observed in type 1 diabetes patients in all four CD4+ subsets. Because cDNA was sequenced instead of genomic DNA, highly expressing activated cells could be over-represented, though the groups showed no difference in activation or CD3 levels. PCR may preferentially amplify shorter templates, but because patient and control samples were amplified and corrected together, any resulting skew would affect both groups equally. Naive, central memory and regulatory TCRB repertoires appeared to be more similar among patients than among healthy donors. Only small numbers of individuals were included in the HLA sub-analyses, which left unresolved whether HLA type had any influence on TCRB rearrangement. At VDJ recombination sites, patients with type 1 diabetes made fewer insertions and deleted more nucleotides, a pattern implying thymic rearrangement abnormalities.

The chain employs TRBV30 and TRBJ1-6; no D gene is confidently identified. The sequenced sample was naive CD4+ T cells from blood. The intended sense of this specimen's cell subset or site label: true naive CD4+ T cells. The TCR sequence derives from a man younger than 30 with type 1 diabetes. Read as DNA, the sequence is TGTGCCTTGGACGGGGTGGGGTCACCCCTCCACTTT. The encoded protein is CALDGVGSPLHF.